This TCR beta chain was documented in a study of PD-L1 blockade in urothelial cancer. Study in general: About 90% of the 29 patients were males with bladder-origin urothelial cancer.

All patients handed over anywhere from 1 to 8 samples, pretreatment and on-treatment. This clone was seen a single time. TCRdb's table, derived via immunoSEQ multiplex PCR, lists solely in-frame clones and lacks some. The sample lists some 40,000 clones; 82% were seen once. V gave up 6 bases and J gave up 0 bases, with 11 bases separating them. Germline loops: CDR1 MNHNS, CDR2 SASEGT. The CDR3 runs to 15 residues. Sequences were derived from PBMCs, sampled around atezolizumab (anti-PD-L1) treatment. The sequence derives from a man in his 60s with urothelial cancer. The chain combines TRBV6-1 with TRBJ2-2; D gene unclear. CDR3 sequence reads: CASRTAGTNTGELFF. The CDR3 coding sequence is TGTGCCAGCAGGACGGCAGGAACGAACACCGGGGAGCTGTTTTTT.